The clone carrying this T cell receptor beta chain was recorded at least ten times. In TCRdb, the 5' RACE reads were re-called with MiXCR into one record per CDR3 protein. Here the sample spans approximately 85,000 distinct CDR3 sequences, 3.5% to 4.5% being singletons. This sample stems from a study of neurological immune-mediated disorders. Described time point: longitudinal time-point 3. V shed 6 bases and J 5 bases; nucleotides not matched to a gene: 8. The CDR3 totals 15 residues. CDR1 SGHRS and CDR2 YFSETQ come from the germline V gene. The V call is TRBV5-1, the J call TRBJ2-2; 9 bases align to TRBD1. The sequencing input was PBMCs. This clonotype was obtained from an older woman with multiple sclerosis. CDR3 in amino acids: CASNPGQGWTGELFF. CDR3 nucleotide sequence: TGCGCCAGCAATCCCGGACAGGGGTGGACCGGGGAGCTGTTTTTT.